The clone carrying this T cell receptor (beta chain) was seen repeatedly, ten times or more. The target antigen is unknown. This entry comes from a study of Graves' ophthalmopathy and Graves' hyperthyroidism. Study-wide findings and caveats: Blood repertoires reportedly contained most expanded thyroid clonotypes above 0.001 frequency.

CDR3 size: 13 residues. Germline V gives CDR1 DFQATT, CDR2 SNEGSKA (reference sequence). Trimming removed 5 bases at V and 4 bases at J, with 14 bases between. Each diagnosis was determined on the basis of clinical symptoms, serum thyroxine, TRAb, thyroid ultrasound and orbital computed tomography. The source of the PBMCs was 10 ml of fresh peripheral blood. RNA transcripts were the template, and TCR beta CDR3 regions were amplified from them. HTBI-primed first-round RT-PCR preceded second-round multiplex PCR. TCRdb reprocessed the multiplex PCR reads via MiXCR and lists one record per CDR3 protein. Among approximately 160,000 distinct CDR3 sequences listed, around 40% were seen once.

The sequencing input was peripheral blood. This TCR derives from a man aged 25 to 45 with Graves' ophthalmopathy. This chain connects TRBV20-1 to TRBJ2-5, with a possible D match to TRBD2 (6 bases). CDR3 DNA sequence: TGCAGTGCTCGCTTATGGGGAGGAGAGACCCAGTACTTC. Translation gives CSARLWGGETQYF.